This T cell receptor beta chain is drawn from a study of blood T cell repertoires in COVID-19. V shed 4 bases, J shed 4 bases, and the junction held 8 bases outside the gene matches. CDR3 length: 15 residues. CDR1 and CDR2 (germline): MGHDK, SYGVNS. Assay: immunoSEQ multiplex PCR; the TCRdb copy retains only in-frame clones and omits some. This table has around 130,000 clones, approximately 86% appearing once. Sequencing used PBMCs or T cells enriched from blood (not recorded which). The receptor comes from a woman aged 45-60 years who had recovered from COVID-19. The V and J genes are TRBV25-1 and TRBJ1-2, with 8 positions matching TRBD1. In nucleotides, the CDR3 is TGTGCCAGCAGTGCCCCCCAGGGGGCGGGCTATGGCTACACCTTC. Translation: CASSAPQGAGYGYTF.